The TCR beta chain described here comes from a study of cytomegalovirus exposure and HLA in healthy donors. Study-wide results and caveats: Despite most TCR sequences being rare, some public TCRs occurred in many donors.

Germline V gene lookup returns CDR1 LNHDA and CDR2 SQIVND (reference sequence). The CDR3 loop spans 13 amino acids. Trimming removed 9 bases at V and 5 bases at J, with 17 bases between. This clone was observed a few times. Its antigen remains unknown. This PCR relied on a set of 60 Vbeta primers and 13 Jbeta primers. The protocol was immunoSEQ multiplex PCR, while the TCRdb copy is restricted to in-frame clones and leaves out a portion. Seen here are 150,000 or so clones, roughly 84% observed once, and the top ten hold more than 2%. V and J are TRBV19 and TRBJ2-7; D is possibly TRBD2 (5 bases). The sample comprised PBMCs. The origin of this receptor is a young man in good health and CMV-seropositive. For the CDR3, the DNA is TGTGCCAGCAGGAGTTCCGGGGTCGACGAGCAGTACTTC. Amino acids: CASRSSGVDEQYF.